These 6 T cell receptor beta chains came from one sample sequenced in a study of blood T cell repertoires in COVID-19. Repertoires were generated with immunoSEQ multiplex PCR, while TCRdb's copy carries only in-frame clones and drops some. Here the sample spans fewer than 150,000 clones, under 85% being singletons. The source material was PBMCs or T cells enriched from blood (not recorded which). These receptors were obtained from a man under 40 who had recovered from COVID-19.

This clone was seen a handful of times. The chain recombines TRBV2 with TRBJ1-3, with D possibly being TRBD1 (6 bases). CDR3 length: 17 amino acids. The germline CDR1 and CDR2 sequences are SNHLY and FYNNEI. The V end lost 0 bases, the J end lost 7 bases, and 19 bases lay between the germline ends. CDR3 coding DNA: TGTGCCAGCAGTGAAGCGCGTGGCAGGGGTAGGGAGAACACCATATATTTT. It translates to CASSEARGRGRENTIYF.

This chain joins TRBV18 and TRBJ2-5; D uncertain. V dropped 1 base and J dropped 3 bases, with 6 bases sitting between them. Per germline, CDR1 KGHSH and CDR2 LQKENI. This CDR3 region has 13 residues. The CDR3: CASSPRLEETQYF. In DNA form, the CDR3 reads TGTGCCAGCTCACCACGGCTAGAAGAGACCCAGTACTTC.

CDR3 protein: CASSPPGGDTDTQYF. The CDR3 DNA reads as TGTGCCAGCTCACCACCGGGGGGGGACACAGATACGCAGTATTTT. The chain uses TRBV18 and TRBJ2-3, with 7 bases aligning to TRBD2. Germline values: CDR1 KGHSH, CDR2 LQKENI. The CDR3 has 15 residues. J gave up 2 bases and V 0 bases, and 2 bases lay outside the gene matches.

The genes are TRBV5-1 and TRBJ2-5, with TRBD2 identical over 9 bases. The CDR3 is 15 amino acids. Per the germline V gene, CDR1 is SGHRS and CDR2 is YFSETQ. Germline trimming cut 2 bases from V and 4 bases from J; bases unmatched to any gene: 6. Here the CDR3 reads CASSFSGRTVETQYF. For the CDR3, the DNA is TGCGCCAGCAGCTTTAGCGGGAGAACGGTAGAGACCCAGTACTTC.

The chain couples TRBV7-9 to TRBJ1-1; D ambiguous. Deletions cut 1 base from V and 4 bases from J, with 13 bases between. The germline V gene has CDR1 SEHNR and CDR2 FQNEAQ (reference sequence). This CDR3 has 15 amino acids. The CDR3 nucleotides are TGTGCCAGCAGCTTAGTTTCCGGGATTTCCACTGAAGCTTTCTTT. This codes for CASSLVSGISTEAFF. Filled out from reference TRBV7-9 and TRBJ1-1, the complete variable domain reads DTGVSQNPRHKITKRGQNVTFRCDPISEHNRLYWYRQTLGQGPEFLTYFQNEAQLEKSRLLSDRFSAERPKGSFSTLEIQRTEQGDSAMYLCASSLVSGISTEAFFGQGTRLTVV.

The CDR3 is CASSIRLAIQETQYF. In DNA form, the CDR3 reads TGTGCCAGTAGTATACGGCTAGCGATCCAAGAGACCCAGTACTTC. The chain links TRBV19 to TRBJ2-5; perhaps TRBD2 as D (6 bases). V gave up 2 bases and J gave up 1 base, with 11 bases separating them. CDR1 is LNHDA, CDR2 SQIVND, per germline (reference sequence). The CDR3 covers 15 residues.